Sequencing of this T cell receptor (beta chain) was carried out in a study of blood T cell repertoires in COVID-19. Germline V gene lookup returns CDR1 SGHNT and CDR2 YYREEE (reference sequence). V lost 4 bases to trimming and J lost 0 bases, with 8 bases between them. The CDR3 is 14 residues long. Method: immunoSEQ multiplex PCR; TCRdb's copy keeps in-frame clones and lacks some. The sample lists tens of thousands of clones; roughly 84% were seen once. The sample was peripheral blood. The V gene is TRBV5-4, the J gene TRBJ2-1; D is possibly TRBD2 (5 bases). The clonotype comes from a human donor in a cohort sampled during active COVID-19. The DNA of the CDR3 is TGTGCCAGCAGCCGCACTAGCTCCTACAATGAGCAGTTCTTC. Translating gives CASSRTSSYNEQFF.